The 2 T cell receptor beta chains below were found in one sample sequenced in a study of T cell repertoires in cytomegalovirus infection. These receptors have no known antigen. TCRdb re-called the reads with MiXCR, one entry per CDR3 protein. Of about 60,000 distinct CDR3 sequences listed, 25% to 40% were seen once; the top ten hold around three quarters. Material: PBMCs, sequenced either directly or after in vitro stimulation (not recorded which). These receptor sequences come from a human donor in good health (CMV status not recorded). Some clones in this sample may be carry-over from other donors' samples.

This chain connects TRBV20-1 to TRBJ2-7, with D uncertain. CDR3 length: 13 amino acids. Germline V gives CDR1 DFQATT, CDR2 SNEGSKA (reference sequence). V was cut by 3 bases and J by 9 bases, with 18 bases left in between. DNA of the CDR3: TGCAGTGCTAGCTGGCGTGAACATTCCGGGCAGTACTTC. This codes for CSASWREHSGQYF.

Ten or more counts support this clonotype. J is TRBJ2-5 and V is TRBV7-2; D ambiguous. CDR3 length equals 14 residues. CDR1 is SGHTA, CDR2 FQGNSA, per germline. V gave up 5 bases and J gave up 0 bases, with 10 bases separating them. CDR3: CASSPATYQETQYF. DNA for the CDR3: TGTGCCAGCAGCCCGGCGACCTACCAAGAGACCCAGTACTTC.